The 8 T cell receptor beta chains given below trace back to one sample, sequenced in a study of radiotherapy plus CTLA-4 blockade in lung cancer. Measured with immunoSEQ multiplex PCR; TCRdb has only the in-frame clones, and not every one. This table has about 14,000 clones, approximately 70% appearing once. The material was peripheral blood, obtained from a patient treated with radiotherapy plus ipilimumab. Receptors originate from a human donor with non-small cell lung cancer whose response to radiotherapy plus ipilimumab could not be evaluated.

This clone was recorded once. This chain uses TRBV6-1 with TRBJ1-1; D perhaps matches TRBD1 (6 bases). Germline V gene sequence: CDR1 MNHNS, CDR2 SASEGT. The CDR3 covers 15 residues. The V end was cut by 4 bases, the J end by 6 bases, with 18 bases between. CDR3 residues: CASSVQNREHAEAFF. In DNA form, the CDR3 reads TGTGCCAGCAGTGTACAAAACAGGGAACACGCTGAAGCTTTCTTT.

The chain has TRBV5-1 and TRBJ1-1, with D possibly TRBD1 on 5 matching bases. This CDR3 has 17 residues. Germline V gene sequence: CDR1 SGHRS, CDR2 YFSETQ. V was cut by 0 bases and J by 1 base, with 16 bases left in between. The CDR3 reads CASSLGRGTKRNTEAFF. The DNA for the CDR3 is TGCGCCAGCAGCTTGGGGAGGGGTACCAAGAGGAACACTGAAGCTTTCTTT.

The rearrangement links TRBV9 to TRBJ2-5, with TRBD2 matching 13 bases. J gave up 5 bases and V 3 bases, and 4 bases lay outside the gene matches. Germline V gives CDR1 SGDLS, CDR2 YYNGEE. The CDR3 covers 15 residues. CDR3 sequence (DNA): TGTGCCAGCAGCGGGGGACTAGCGGGGTGGGAGACCCAGTACTTC. This translates into CASSGGLAGWETQYF.

V and J are TRBV10-1 and TRBJ2-7, with D maybe TRBD1 (5 bases). The CDR3 contains 14 residues. Trimming took 3 bases from V and 2 from J, leaving 11 bases between them. The V gene's germline CDR1 is WNHNN and CDR2 SYGVQD (reference sequence). CDR3 sequence reads: CASSDDRYTYEQYF. For the CDR3, the DNA is TGCGCCAGCAGTGATGACAGATACACCTACGAGCAGTACTTC.

The gene calls are TRBV9 and TRBJ2-2; 7 bases are shared with TRBD1. Per germline, CDR1 SGDLS and CDR2 YYNGEE. The CDR3 loop spans 16 amino acids. Trimming cost V 3 bases and J 6 bases; bases outside gene matches: 11. The CDR3 nucleotides read TGTGCCAGCAGCGCACGAGTGGGGCAGGGGGCCGGGGAGCTGTTTTTT. Its translation: CASSARVGQGAGELFF.

This chain connects TRBV6-1 to TRBJ1-5; 8 bases are shared with TRBD1. Germline V lookup: CDR1 MNHNS, CDR2 SASEGT. The CDR3 has 12 residues. V was pared by 11 bases and J by 1 base, with 1 base of the junction left unmatched. The CDR3, as DNA: TGTGCCGGACAGGGAAGCAATCAGCCCCAGCATTTT. Protein product: CAGQGSNQPQHF.

V and J are TRBV6-1 and TRBJ1-4; TRBD1 is a possible D gene (5 bases). V lost 5 bases and J 2 bases, leaving 9 bases between the germline ends. Germline V gene data show CDR1 as MNHNS and CDR2 as SASEGT. The CDR3 consists of 14 residues. The CDR3 reads CASSTGSTNEKLFF. CDR3 DNA sequence: TGTGCCAGCAGTACAGGTTCCACTAATGAAAAACTGTTTTTT.

This clone was observed a few times. CDR3 sequence: CASGTDYGYTF. The CDR3 DNA follows: TGTGCCAGCGGGACAGATTATGGCTACACCTTC. The rearrangement uses TRBV6-5 and TRBJ1-2; the match to TRBD1 covers 7 bases. The CDR3 has 11 residues. Germline-derived CDR1 and CDR2 are MNHEY and SVGAGI. With 8 bases clipped from V and 5 bases from J, the junction kept 2 bases outside the gene matches.